This T cell receptor beta chain originates from a study of Tregs in tolerant kidney transplant recipients. V dropped 5 bases and J dropped 6 bases, with 17 bases sitting between them. The CDR3 spans 16 residues. CDR1 and CDR2 from the germline V gene are SGHTA and FQGNSA. Produced via immunoSEQ multiplex PCR; TCRdb's table is partial and in-frame only. The sample shows 50,000 to 80,000 clones, roughly 98% of them seen only once. Study-wide results and caveats: No direct test of biological reproducibility was done here.

Comment on this clone: Its antigen remains unknown.

The source is a human donor who received a combined kidney and bone marrow transplant. The V gene is TRBV7-2, the J gene TRBJ1-6, with D possibly being TRBD1 (5 bases). Sequencing used Tregs from blood, obtained before the transplant. CDR3 coding DNA: TGTGCCAGCAGCCCACGCAATCTGGGGGGTAATTCACCCCTCCACTTT. Its protein product is CASSPRNLGGNSPLHF.